This T cell receptor beta chain was documented in a study of response to subunit inactivated influenza vaccine. TCRdb reprocessed the RT-PCR reads with MiXCR, giving one entry per CDR3 protein. This table has a few hundred thousand distinct CDR3 sequences, 21% appearing once. Trimming removed 0 bases from V and 2 bases from J; junction bases left unmatched: 1. The germline V gene has CDR1 LNHNV and CDR2 YYDKDF (reference sequence). There are 15 residues in the CDR3. This clonotype was seen only a few times. Its antigen remains unknown. Findings of the study overall: Authors suggested each seasonal influenza vaccination recruits few new T cells.

Here the sequenced sample was PBMCs from blood, taken about 20 months after vaccination. The TCR was taken from a man aged 50 to 75 who received an inactivated influenza vaccine. This sequence joins TRBV15 and TRBJ2-1; TRBD2 agrees at 7 bases. This CDR3 reads CATSRDREAYNEQFF. CDR3 DNA sequence: TGTGCCACCAGCAGAGACCGGGAGGCCTACAATGAGCAGTTCTTC.